Following are 8 T cell receptor beta chains from one sample sequenced in a study of CD8 T cells in ankylosing spondylitis. TCRdb redid the calling of the 5' RACE reads with MiXCR, one entry per CDR3 protein. The data hold 40,000 or so distinct CDR3 sequences, with approximately 3% observed a single time. The specimen sequenced was blood, either unsorted or a sorted T cell fraction (not recorded which). All receptors come from a male donor with ankylosing spondylitis or in good health (not recorded which).

This clonotype was counted at least ten times. The V and J genes are TRBV9 and TRBJ1-2; D remains ambiguous. Germline-derived CDR1 and CDR2 are SGDLS and YYNGEE. The CDR3 is made up of 13 amino acids. V was trimmed by 0 bases and J by 1 base, leaving 4 bases between them. CDR3 amino acids: CASSVEVNYGYTF. As DNA, the CDR3 is TGTGCCAGCAGCGTAGAAGTTAACTATGGCTACACCTTC.

The chain is built from TRBV9 and TRBJ2-2, with 10 bases lining up with TRBD1. The CDR3 loop spans 17 amino acids. Germline lookup yields CDR1 SGDLS and CDR2 YYNGEE. With 0 bases clipped from V and 3 bases from J, the junction kept 5 bases outside the gene matches. CDR3 sequence (DNA): TGTGCCAGCAGCGTAGCTTCGGGACAGGGGTACACCGGGGAGCTGTTTTTT. Translating gives CASSVASGQGYTGELFF.

In this sample, this clonotype turned up many times. This rearrangement joins TRBV9 to TRBJ2-2, with 7 bases matching TRBD2. Germline V gene data show CDR1 as SGDLS and CDR2 as YYNGEE. CDR3 length: 17 amino acids. V dropped 4 bases and J dropped 5; count of bases not matched to a gene: 14. This chain's CDR3 is CASSPRGPSGLTGELFF. The DNA of the CDR3 is TGTGCCAGCAGCCCACGCGGGCCTAGCGGTTTAACCGGGGAGCTGTTTTTT.

This clonotype was seen ten or more times. The genes are TRBV9 and TRBJ2-3, with D hard to call. Germline V gene lookup returns CDR1 SGDLS and CDR2 YYNGEE. Trimming pared 0 bases from V and 3 bases from J, leaving 5 bases between. This CDR3 has 13 amino acids. CDR3 in DNA: TGTGCCAGCAGCGTAGCTGCAACAGATACGCAGTATTTT. It specifies CASSVAATDTQYF.

This clonotype has ten or more counts. The chain joins TRBV9 to TRBJ2-3; the match to TRBD2 covers 7 bases. J gave up 4 bases and V 3 bases, and 5 bases lay outside the gene matches. Germline V gives CDR1 SGDLS, CDR2 YYNGEE. The CDR3 covers 14 residues. CDR3 DNA: TGTGCCAGCAGCGCGGGAGGTTCTCCAGATACGCAGTATTTT. This codes for CASSAGGSPDTQYF. The full variable domain, its missing parts supplied by reference TRBV9 and TRBJ2-3, is DSGVTQTPKHLITATGQRVTLRCSPRSGDLSVYWYQQSLDQGLQFLIQYYNGEERAKGNILERFSAQQFPDLHSELNLSSLELGDSALYFCASSAGGSPDTQYFGPGTRLTVL.

The genes are TRBV9 and TRBJ1-1; D unresolved. The germline V gene encodes CDR1 SGDLS and CDR2 YYNGEE. Deletions cut 5 bases from V and 8 bases from J, with 10 bases between. The CDR3 extends over 11 amino acids. The CDR3 loop is CASSGEGEAFF. CDR3 sequence (DNA): TGTGCCAGCAGTGGGGAGGGAGAAGCTTTCTTT. Full variable domain (outside the CDR3, taken from reference TRBV9 and TRBJ1-1): DSGVTQTPKHLITATGQRVTLRCSPRSGDLSVYWYQQSLDQGLQFLIQYYNGEERAKGNILERFSAQQFPDLHSELNLSSLELGDSALYFCASSGEGEAFFGQGTRLTVV.

This clonotype was observed many times. This rearrangement joins TRBV9 to TRBJ2-1, with 8 bases that match TRBD1. Germline CDR1 SGDLS, CDR2 YYNGEE. The V gene end was trimmed by 4 bases and the J gene end by 2 bases; junction bases not matched to a gene: 20. The CDR3 covers 20 residues. The CDR3 DNA reads TGTGCCAGCAGCCCCCGACAGGGGATTGTCTACTTCTCAACCTACAATGAGCAGTTCTTC. Translation: CASSPRQGIVYFSTYNEQFF.

The rearrangement joins TRBV9 to TRBJ2-5; weak D call: TRBD1 (6 bases). Trimming took 4 bases from V and 5 from J, leaving 21 bases between them. The CDR3 covers 16 residues. Germline V gives CDR1 SGDLS, CDR2 YYNGEE. In DNA form, the CDR3 reads TGTGCCAGCAGCCAGCGGACAGCCGCCCTCGGGGAGACCCAGTACTTC. It specifies CASSQRTAALGETQYF.